This T cell receptor beta chain was recorded in a study of regulatory T cells in long-lasting Graves disease. Time point: persistent/refractory GD, antithyroid drugs over 5 years with positive TRAb. Extracted RNA from PBMCs served as the source of the TCR library. Around 10 milliliters of peripheral blood were drawn into EDTA tubes. The CDR3 has 15 amino acids. Unmatched junction bases numbered 1, after V lost 1 base and J lost 1 base. Germline loops: CDR1 LNHDA, CDR2 SQIVND (reference sequence). Overall study findings and caveats: Persistent cases favored TRBV28, TRBJ1-2 and TRBJ2-5. Those with persistent disease had in common more public clonotypes (about 2,700) than new patients (approximately 890).

Building of the TCR beta libraries involved iRepertoire HTBI primers and Arm-PCR of CDR3 regions. Per the original data handling: Identification yielded approximately 67 TRBV and around 15 TRBJ segments across samples. TCRdb redid the calling of the multiplex PCR reads with MiXCR, one entry per CDR3 protein. TCRdb, not the authors, supplied the V and J calls. The repertoire consists of approximately 690,000 distinct CDR3 sequences, with 30% occurring once and the leading ten covering 42%. This clonotype has just a few counts. Its target is not known. The sample in question was peripheral blood mononuclear cells (PBMCs), obtained when the disease was refractory, from a patient treated with antithyroid drugs. The sequence came from a female donor with Graves disease. This chain joins TRBV19 and TRBJ1-1; 9 bases fit TRBD1. CDR3 region: CASSIVGQGNTEAFF. CDR3 nucleotides: TGTGCCAGTAGTATAGTGGGACAGGGGAACACTGAAGCTTTCTTT. The full variable domain, in which reference TRBV19 and TRBJ1-1 provide the parts outside the CDR3, is DGGITQSPKYLFRKEGQNVTLSCEQNLNHDAMYWYRQDPGQGLRLIYYSQIVNDFQKGDIAEGYSVSREKKESFPLTVTSAQKNPTAFYLCASSIVGQGNTEAFFGQGTRLTVV.